A single sample gave rise to the 21 T cell receptor beta chains below, sequenced in a study of shared clonotypes between healthy human individuals (dated by TCRdb to the early 2020s). Libraries were made using the immunoSEQ multiplex PCR assay. The immuneACCESS repertoire file appears here via TCRdb, limited to in-frame rearrangements. These files lack a portion of the clones; in checked studies, under half of the deficit traces to unresolved V genes, and the cause of the others is not known. This sample gives some 580,000 clones in total; around 97% of them show up just once. The ten top clones hold 0.057% of the sample. Sequenced sample: naive CD4+ T cells sorted from blood. The cell subset or site label corresponds to: CD45RA+ positively selected. The receptors stem from a woman aged 25 to 39 in good health.

This CDR3 reads CASSPGQGPLNTEAFF. Written as DNA, the CDR3 is TGTGCCAGCAGTCCAGGACAGGGGCCGCTGAACACTGAAGCTTTCTTT. This chain uses TRBV28 with TRBJ1-1; 9 nucleotides line up with TRBD1. The CDR3 has 16 amino acids. V was clipped by 5 bases and J by 0 bases; unmatched bases: 7. CDR1 and CDR2 from the germline V gene are MDHEN and SYDVKM.

The rearrangement uses TRBV28 and TRBJ2-1; D call uncertain. There are 13 residues in the CDR3. CDR1 MDHEN and CDR2 SYDVKM come from the germline V gene. Trimming removed 2 bases at V and 8 bases at J, with 10 bases between. The CDR3 here is CASSLPSRHEQFF. The CDR3 nucleotides read TGTGCCAGCAGTTTACCCTCACGTCATGAGCAGTTCTTC.

Worth noting for this clone: Compared with germline, one end of the junction differs, possibly owing to a read error. V and J are TRBV30 and TRBJ2-7; D is possibly TRBD1 (5 bases). Germline CDR1 GTSNPN, CDR2 SVGIG (reference sequence). The CDR3 consists of 13 residues. CDR3 region: CAWSAGSATGVVF. The CDR3 DNA reads as TGTGCCTGGAGCGCAGGGTCGGCGACCGGCGTCGTCTTC.

The gene calls are TRBV4-1 and TRBJ2-3; D is perhaps TRBD1 (6 bases). There are 20 residues in the CDR3. V was trimmed by 4 bases and J by 1 base, leaving 27 bases between them. Germline CDR1 reads MGHRA; CDR2 reads YSYEKL. CDR3 nucleotide sequence: TGCGCCAGCAGCCTACGATCGGGTAGAGGGGGTAAGGGAGGCACAGATACGCAGTATTTT. It specifies CASSLRSGRGGKGGTDTQYF.

This chain connects TRBV11-2 to TRBJ1-4; TRBD1 agrees at 8 bases. With 1 base clipped from V and 11 bases from J, the junction kept 9 bases outside the gene matches. CDR1 SGHAT and CDR2 FQNNGV come from the germline V gene. CDR3 length equals 15 residues. The CDR3 DNA follows: TGTGCCAGCAGCTTAGCTTGGACAGGGAAAGGGAAACTGTTTTTT. Protein product: CASSLAWTGKGKLFF.

This clone was detected only once. The gene calls are TRBV10-3 and TRBJ1-1, with D unresolved. V dropped 7 bases and J dropped 2 bases, with 14 bases sitting between them. CDR1 is ENHRY, CDR2 SYGVKD, per germline. This CDR3 spans 14 amino acids. The CDR3 loop is CAITREVGNTEAFF. CDR3 in DNA: TGTGCCATCACCCGGGAAGTTGGAAACACTGAAGCTTTCTTT.

V usage is TRBV19 and J usage is TRBJ2-5, with 15 bases that match TRBD2. Trimming at V came to 5 bases and at J to 2 bases, leaving 3 bases not matched to a gene. This CDR3 is 16 amino acids long. CDR1 and CDR2 from the germline V gene are LNHDA and SQIVND (reference sequence). The CDR3 DNA is TGTGCCAGTAGTTTGGGACTAGCGGGAGGACAAGAGACCCAGTACTTC. Its protein is CASSLGLAGGQETQYF. Combining the CDR3 with reference TRBV19 and TRBJ2-5 gives the whole variable domain DGGITQSPKYLFRKEGQNVTLSCEQNLNHDAMYWYRQDPGQGLRLIYYSQIVNDFQKGDIAEGYSVSREKKESFPLTVTSAQKNPTAFYLCASSLGLAGGQETQYFGPGTRLLVL.

The chain recombines TRBV2 with TRBJ1-5; D is unresolved. Germline CDR1 SNHLY, CDR2 FYNNEI. Trimming pared 11 bases from V and 6 bases from J, leaving 17 bases between. The CDR3 spans 13 residues. CDR3 DNA sequence: TGTGCCGCTATCGGGAATAACGGTCAGCCCCAGCATTTT. As protein: CAAIGNNGQPQHF.

This chain links TRBV6-5 with TRBJ2-7; the D gene is possibly TRBD2 (6 bases). This CDR3 spans 14 amino acids. V lost 8 bases, J lost 0 bases, and 14 bases lay in between. From germline, CDR1 is MNHEY and CDR2 SVGAGI. The CDR3 DNA is TGTGCCAGCTCCTCTACCGGGAGCTCCTACGAGCAGTACTTC. This encodes CASSSTGSSYEQYF.

The chain recombines TRBV27 with TRBJ2-7, with 12 bases lining up with TRBD2. V shed 6 bases and J 5 bases; nucleotides not matched to a gene: 2. Germline V CDR1 and CDR2: MNHEY, SMNVEV (reference sequence). This CDR3 has 13 residues. CDR3: CASRWTSGNEQYF. The CDR3 DNA reads as TGTGCCAGCAGGTGGACTAGCGGGAACGAGCAGTACTTC.

This clone was seen a single time. The chain uses TRBV10-3 and TRBJ2-7; D not resolved. The CDR3 sequence is 12 residues long. The V end lost 0 bases, the J end lost 3 bases, and 3 bases lay between the germline ends. Germline V gene data show CDR1 as ENHRY and CDR2 as SYGVKD. The CDR3 DNA sequence: TGTGCCATCAGTGAGTCCCGCTACGAGCAGTACTTC. Its translation: CAISESRYEQYF.

The CDR3 bases are TGTGCCAGTAGTCCCAAGACTAGGCCGTACGAGCAGTACTTC. This sequence encodes CASSPKTRPYEQYF. The chain couples TRBV19 to TRBJ2-7; D possibly corresponds to TRBD2 (6 bases). Per the germline V gene, CDR1 is LNHDA and CDR2 is SQIVND (reference sequence). The CDR3 is 14 residues long. V dropped 5 bases and J dropped 4 bases, with 15 bases sitting between them.

CDR3 amino acids: CASSALAGAYEQYF. CDR3 sequence (DNA): TGCGCCAGCAGCGCACTAGCGGGGGCCTACGAGCAGTACTTC. The gene calls are TRBV5-1 and TRBJ2-5; 11 bases align to TRBD2. Near its end, the DNA agrees better with TRBJ2-7, so the J call may be wrong. CDR3 size: 14 residues. CDR1 SGHRS and CDR2 YFSETQ come from the germline V gene.

The V gene is TRBV7-9, the J gene TRBJ2-2; the D is unclear. V lost 5 bases, J lost 0 bases, and 4 bases lay in between. CDR1 is SEHNR, CDR2 FQNEAQ, per germline (reference sequence). The CDR3 sequence is 13 residues long. CDR3: CASSPSNTGELFF. The DNA of the CDR3 is TGTGCCAGCAGCCCTTCGAACACCGGGGAGCTGTTTTTT.

This chain links TRBV19 with TRBJ2-2; D unclear. CDR1 and CDR2 from the germline V gene are LNHDA and SQIVND (reference sequence). The CDR3 has 13 residues. Trimming took 1 base from V and 4 from J, leaving 4 bases between them. Here the CDR3 reads CASSIVGTGELFF. The CDR3 coding sequence is TGTGCCAGTAGTATAGTGGGCACCGGGGAGCTGTTTTTT.

V and J are TRBV29-1 and TRBJ2-7; 7 bases align to TRBD1. Germline assignment: CDR1 SQVTM and CDR2 ANQGSEA. V trimming: 0 bases; J trimming: 6 bases; junction bases outside the gene matches: 5. CDR3 length equals 13 residues. The CDR3 spells CSVEEVRGSEQYF. Written as DNA, the CDR3 is TGCAGCGTTGAAGAGGTCAGGGGGTCCGAGCAGTACTTC.

The chain recombines TRBV14 with TRBJ1-4; 8 bases line up with TRBD1. Looked up from germline, CDR1 is SGHDN and CDR2 is FVKESK. The CDR3 is 14 amino acids. With V trimmed by 4 bases and J by 7 bases, 5 bases remained unmatched. The CDR3 coding sequence is TGTGCCAGCAGCCGCAGGGGGCCGGGTGAAAAACTGTTTTTT. It translates to CASSRRGPGEKLFF. Variable domain in full (rest from reference TRBV14 and TRBJ1-4): EAGVTQFPSHSVIEKGQTVTLRCDPISGHDNLYWYRRVMGKEIKFLLHFVKESKQDESGMPNNRFLAERTGGTYSTLKVQPAELEDSGVYFCASSRRGPGEKLFFGSGTQLSVL.

J is TRBJ2-1 and V is TRBV2; D gene uncertain. The V gene lost 7 bases and the J gene lost 7 bases, with 8 bases spanning the gap. This CDR3 spans 11 amino acids. CDR1 and CDR2 (germline): SNHLY, FYNNEI. The CDR3 spells CASNYPNEQFF. CDR3 nucleotide sequence: TGTGCCAGCAACTATCCTAATGAGCAGTTCTTC.

The gene calls are TRBV27 and TRBJ2-1; a possible D gene is TRBD2 (5 bases). The germline V and J ends were trimmed by 2 bases and 5 bases, with 10 bases remaining between them. This CDR3 is built from 14 residues. The germline CDR1 and CDR2 sequences are MNHEY and SMNVEV (reference sequence). CDR3 protein: CASSLQRSNNEQFF. The DNA for the CDR3 is TGTGCCAGCAGTTTACAGCGGTCCAACAATGAGCAGTTCTTC.

The chain combines TRBV18 with TRBJ1-3; tentative D call: TRBD1 (5 bases). The CDR3 consists of 15 residues. V was cut by 6 bases and J by 4 bases, with 16 bases left in between. Germline loops: CDR1 KGHSH, CDR2 LQKENI. The CDR3 here is CASSPQGSDGNTIYF. The CDR3 nucleotides are TGTGCCAGCTCGCCGCAGGGTTCGGACGGAAACACCATATATTTT. Together with reference TRBV18 and TRBJ1-3, the CDR3 gives the full variable domain: NAGVMQNPRHLVRRRGQEARLRCSPMKGHSHVYWYRQLPEEGLKFMVYLQKENIIDESGMPKERFSAEFPKEGPSILRIQQVVRGDSAAYFCASSPQGSDGNTIYFGEGSWLTVV.

Here the CDR3 DNA reads TGTGCCAGCAGCTCGCCTCCGGGACTAGCGGGAGCCGAGCAGTACTTC. Translating gives CASSSPPGLAGAEQYF. This chain links TRBV7-6 with TRBJ2-7; TRBD2 aligns across 14 bases. Germline values: CDR1 SGHVS, CDR2 FNYEAQ. V gave up 4 bases and J gave up 6 bases; unmatched junction bases: 8. This CDR3 is 16 amino acids long. The whole variable domain, filled in from reference TRBV7-6 and TRBJ2-7, reads GAGVSQSPRYKVTKRGQDVALRCDPISGHVSLYWYRQALGQGPEFLTYFNYEAQQDKSGLPNDRFSAERPEGSISTLTIQRTEQRDSAMYRCASSSPPGLAGAEQYFGPGTRLTVT.